The entry below describes one TCR beta chain. The clone's antigen remains unknown. The record originates from a study of cytomegalovirus exposure and HLA in healthy donors (dated by TCRdb to about 2017). General notes on the study: An earlier analysis of roughly 500 of the donors reported roughly 300 Gb of sequence data and approximately 110 million unique TCR beta sequences from about 200 million T cells. An early release covering 500 to 750 HLA-typed donors comprised about 290 gigabases of sequencing data and roughly 85 million unique TCR sequences. Among the roughly 390 genotyped donors, about 83% belonged to the genetic ancestry cluster associated with self-reported Caucasian donors. The study aimed to test whether cataloging public T cell receptors could reveal signatures of past pathogen exposure. The T cell repertoires of roughly 660 subjects were profiled by immunosequencing and related to cytomegalovirus serostatus. Along with the approximately 700-subject first cohort, a separate validation cohort of some 130 different subjects was used. To predict cytomegalovirus infection status, the study brought together high-throughput TCR immunosequencing, statistical association of individual TCRs with disease status, and machine learning. To study patterns of TCR occurrence, a later analysis re-analyzed previously published TCR beta repertoires from 666 donors and added high-resolution HLA genotyping. The later analysis used no new phenotypic data to find candidate immune exposures, relying instead on TCR beta sequences and their occurrence across donors. To decide whether each TCR beta V gene segment behaved as functional or pseudogenic, an earlier analysis of nearly 600 of the donors relied on high-throughput TCR beta sequencing. Donor age, sex, ethnicity and CMV serostatus were compiled together with the repertoire data. Genome-wide SNP genotypes for about three fifths of the roughly 700 donors were used in a later genetic analysis, which treated that subset as a discovery cohort. Every repertoire in the discovery cohort had been generated on one and the same sequencing platform. HLA typing included class I and class II loci at four-digit resolution. Typing coverage differed by locus: A, B, C, DRB1 and DQB1 were typed in roughly 629-640 donors, DQA1 in about 500, DPA1 in 606, and DPB1 in around 440. Four or five DR-DQ haplotypes were treated as single units for association and clustering because of strong linkage in the cohort. On average, around 200,000 unique TCR beta nucleotide sequences were sequenced per donor among a few hundred genotyped donors of the cohort, with 15% to 20% of those sequences being non-productive. What the study reported, not specific to this receptor: A cluster of highly shared sequence variants was judged likely to be a technical artifact of the sequencing pipeline. Across donors, most TCR sequences were observed very rarely, whereas some public TCRs were present in many individuals. Cytomegalovirus status was reported to be diagnosed by the classifier with high specificity and sensitivity in both the original and validation cohorts. This cohort had only TCR beta chains sequenced, and the lack of alpha or paired-chain data limited which features could be detected. A further reported finding was that TCR beta sequences accurately predicted the HLA-A and HLA-B alleles for most subjects in the first cohort. In a later analysis, HLA-associated TCR beta chains showed more clonal expansion and lower generation probabilities than non-associated chains that were equally common. Strong co-occurrence of HLA alleles, especially DR and DQ, made assigning TCR associations to individual alleles difficult. In a later analysis, most CMV-associated TCR beta chains were found to appear HLA-restricted, with HLA associations seemingly driven largely by CMV exposure. Roughly uniform sequencing depth across donors was assumed in presence/absence analyses, although this assumption may not hold. Specific HLA alleles were associated with 15,000 to 20,000 TCR beta sequences at a false discovery rate of 0.05 in a later analysis. Seventeen rarely observed V segments, including chromosome 9 orphons, were excluded from the earlier analysis of just under 600 of the donors because counts were too low. Because the 87-base-pair reads could not distinguish some IMGT-functional V segments, including TRBV6-2 and TRBV6-3, those segments were excluded. In an earlier analysis of some 640 of the donors, most TCR beta V segments were observed in productive rearrangements about 90% or about 30% of the time, broadly matching IMGT annotations. Because some donors lacked HLA typing at each locus, the association tests relied only on the typed subset. A few of the identified cytomegalovirus-associated TCR beta chains were confirmed in vitro to be specific for cytomegalovirus antigens. The study listed approximately 150 TCR beta chains as associated with cytomegalovirus. CMV serostatus was the only immune exposure information available for the cohort. In a later analysis, TCR association rates were found to vary across HLA loci, with the most associated TCRs seen for DRB1 alleles and the fewest for HLA-C alleles. A later genetic analysis reported fewer N-insertions in productive TCRs among donors in an Asian-associated ancestry cluster than the roughly 620-donor mean. According to the authors, the approach could potentially be generalized to other disease states and immunological phenotypes. A later genetic analysis associated a missense DCLRE1C variant with V-gene and J-gene trimming of TCR beta chains, and an independent cohort replicated the association. Correlated functional status among segregating V segments might reflect linkage disequilibrium, but an unknown experimental factor could not be ruled out. Several of the top co-occurrence clusters appeared to be linked to parvovirus B19, influenza, CMV and Epstein-Barr virus, according to a later analysis.

The junction carries 7 bases between V and J, which are trimmed by 2 bases and 5 bases respectively. The germline V gene yields SGHTA for CDR1 and FQGTGA for CDR2. Including the terminal cysteine and phenylalanine, the CDR3 comprises 13 residues. The kept DNA is CDR3 alone, 39 bases in frame from the first base. Libraries were constructed by the immunoSEQ multiplex PCR assay. For the multiplex PCR, a mixture combining 60 forward primers for TCR Vbeta segments and 13 reverse primers for TCR Jbeta segments was used. The CDR3 region of rearranged TCR beta genes was amplified from genomic DNA by a multiplex PCR assay. The Illumina HiSeq System was used to sequence the amplified TCR beta libraries as 87-base-pair reads. The authors processed their data as follows. A later analysis tallied 75 million to 85 million unique TCR beta chains across the roughly 610 repertoires, and approximately 12 million of those chains were shared by two or more donors. Raw reads were error-corrected and collapsed into unique sequences by a nearest-neighbor algorithm in which closely related sequences were merged to remove PCR and sequencing errors. CDR3 sequences were aligned to IMGT reference sequences to assign V, D and J gene segments. For a sequence to be retained, at least a six-nucleotide match to both a V gene segment and a J gene segment was required. A rearrangement counted as productive if the CDR3 had no stop codons and remained in frame with V and J, and every other rearrangement counted as non-productive. Following IMGT convention, CDR3 was defined as the stretch from the second conserved V-encoded cysteine up to the conserved J-encoded phenylalanine. The earlier analysis of a few hundred of the donors excluded sequences that lacked an unambiguous match to a single V gene segment. In an earlier analysis of approximately 590 of the donors, V segments were called functional above 56.7% productive rearrangements and were called segregating when the between-donor standard deviation exceeded 5%. To diagnose cytomegalovirus status from the catalog of TCR beta chain sequences, a statistical classification framework was built. In a later analysis, TCR nucleotide sequences were compared against IMGT/GENE-DB human TR gene sequences so that V and J genes could be assigned. The TCRdist pipeline was used in a later analysis to assign CDR3 sequences and most-parsimonious VDJ recombination scenarios. In a later analysis, each TCR beta chain was defined by its CDR3 amino acid sequence together with its V-gene family, and reads without a unique V-gene family were excluded. As a way to deal with suspected cross-contamination and a sequencing artifact, a later analysis dropped 450 to 700 nucleotide sequences that were highly shared and had low generation probability. A later analysis calculated a clonal expansion index for each public chain from normalized within-repertoire ranks of inferred template counts. In a later analysis, generation probabilities were computed with a VDJ recombination model fitted to out-of-frame rearrangements, and the resulting probabilities were checked against IGoR. In a later analysis, hypergeometric tests were used to score TCR-TCR, TCR-HLA and TCR-CMV co-occurrence, with a repertoire-size bias correction applied to TCR pairs. A later analysis estimated false discovery rates by permuting HLA or CMV assignments 20 times. A later analysis grouped co-occurring TCRs with DBSCAN, adding TCRdist sequence similarity when clustering within HLA-allele-positive subsets. Co-occurrence clustering excluded repertoires with fewer than 30,000 or more than 120,000 public chains, plus five with anomalous nucleotide sharing. Here the immuneACCESS table is served through TCRdb, limited to in-frame sequences with V and J called. Missing clones are a known gap in these copies; in checked studies unresolved V genes cover under half, and the rest lacks a known reason. The DNA gave D and trimming, while V, J and clone size come from that table. The table of this sample itemizes 70,000 to 85,000 clones. Approximately 7.5% of the sample is taken by the ten largest.

The cohort was made up of roughly 670 healthy bone marrow donors. Cohort members were all nominally healthy when sampled, although unrecorded immune exposures were likely present. The donor tested CMV seropositive, placing the donor among the roughly 270 seropositive members of the cohort. Each donor provided a peripheral blood sample, and peripheral blood mononuclear cells were used for TCR beta sequencing. The Qiagen DNeasy Blood Extraction Kit was used to extract genomic DNA from the blood cell samples. This chain joins TRBV7-3 to TRBJ2-1, with no D gene named confidently. This sequence was found in a female donor in good health and CMV-seropositive. Sequenced: PBMCs. This receptor carries the CDR3 CASSLRSNNEQFF. DNA sequence: TGTGCCAGCAGCTTACGTAGTAACAATGAGCAGTTCTTC. Full variable domain (CDR3 extended with the reference TRBV7-3 and TRBJ2-1 proteins): GAGVSQTPSNKVTEKGKYVELRCDPISGHTALYWYRQSLGQGPEFLIYFQGTGAADDSGLPNDRFFAVRPEGSVSTLKIQRTERGDSAVYLCASSLRSNNEQFFGPGTRLTVL.